This T cell receptor (beta chain) is from a study of beta chain features in type 1 diabetes. Study details: Comparable age, gender and cell yields were observed in patients relative to healthy donors. Across all samples, 100 million to 130 million sorted cells were examined. Regarding the study as a whole: The question left open here concerned HLA type influencing TCRB rearrangement. Moderate yet significant TCRB CDR3 shortening was seen in Type 1 diabetes patients in all four CD4+ subsets.

Expressed TCRB transcripts were sequenced, since all the RNA that had been isolated was reverse transcribed. This table comes from immunoSEQ multiplex PCR, and its TCRdb copy is limited to in-frame clones, with some not included. This table has 300,000 to 400,000 clones, roughly 13% appearing once. Without exception, sorted populations had purity beyond 95%. As for this clone: Its antigen is as yet unknown.

With V trimmed by 1 base and J by 0 bases, 9 bases remained unmatched. There are 18 residues in the CDR3. Germline V CDR1 and CDR2: SNHLY, FYNNEI. The chain is built from TRBV2 and TRBJ1-5; 7 bases line up with TRBD1. The clonotype originates from a woman aged 18-29 years with type 1 diabetes. The sample comprised naive CD4+ T cells from blood. Here the CDR3 DNA reads TGTGCCAGCAGTGAAGGCAGGGGGAGGCCCTATAGCAATCAGCCCCAGCATTTT. It is translated as CASSEGRGRPYSNQPQHF.